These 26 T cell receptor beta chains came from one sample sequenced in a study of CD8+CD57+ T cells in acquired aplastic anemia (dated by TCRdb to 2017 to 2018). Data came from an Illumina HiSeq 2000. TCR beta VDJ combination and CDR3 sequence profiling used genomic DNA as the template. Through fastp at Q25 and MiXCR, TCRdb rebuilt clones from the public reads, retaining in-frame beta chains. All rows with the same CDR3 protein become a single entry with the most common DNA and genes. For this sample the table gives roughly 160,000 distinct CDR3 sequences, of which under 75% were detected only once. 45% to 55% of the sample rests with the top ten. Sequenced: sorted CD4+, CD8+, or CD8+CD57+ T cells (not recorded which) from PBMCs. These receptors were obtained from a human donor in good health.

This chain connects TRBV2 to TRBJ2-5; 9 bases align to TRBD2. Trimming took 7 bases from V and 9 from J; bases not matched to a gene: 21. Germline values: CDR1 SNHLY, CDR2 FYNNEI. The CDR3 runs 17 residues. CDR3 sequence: CASTAKGGLAILGSQYF. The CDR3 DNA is TGTGCCAGCACAGCCAAGGGGGGACTAGCAATTTTAGGGTCCCAGTACTTC.

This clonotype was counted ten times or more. The CDR3 nucleotides read TGTGCCAGCAGAATCGACAGGCTTAGCAATCAGCCCCAGCATTTT. This translates into CASRIDRLSNQPQHF. The rearrangement links TRBV6-5 to TRBJ1-5; tentatively, D is TRBD1 (6 bases). Germline values: CDR1 MNHEY, CDR2 SVGAGI. V lost 6 bases, J lost 0 bases, and 12 bases lay in between. The CDR3 extends over 15 amino acids.

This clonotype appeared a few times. The CDR3 loop is CATSLDTQYF. CDR3 in DNA: TGTGCCACCTCTCTGGATACGCAGTATTTT. The V gene is TRBV12-3 or TRBV12-4, the J gene TRBJ2-3; D remains ambiguous. V was cut by 10 bases and J by 6 bases, with 8 bases left in between. The CDR3 contains 10 residues.

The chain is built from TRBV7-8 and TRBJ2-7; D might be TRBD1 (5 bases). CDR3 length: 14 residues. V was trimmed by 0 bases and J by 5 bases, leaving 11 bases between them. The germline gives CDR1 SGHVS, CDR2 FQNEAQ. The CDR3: CASSLAGGANEQYF. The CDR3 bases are TGTGCCAGCAGCTTAGCCGGTGGGGCCAACGAGCAGTACTTC.

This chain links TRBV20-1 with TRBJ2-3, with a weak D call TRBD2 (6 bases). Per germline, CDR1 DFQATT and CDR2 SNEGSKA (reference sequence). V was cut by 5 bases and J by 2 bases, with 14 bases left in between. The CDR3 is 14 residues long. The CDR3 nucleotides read TGCAGTGCTGGTGGAGGCGGGGCCACAGATACGCAGTATTTT. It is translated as CSAGGGGATDTQYF.

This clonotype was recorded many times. For the CDR3, the DNA is TGTGCCAGCAGGTACGGACGAGGGAACTATGGCTACACCTTC. This codes for CASRYGRGNYGYTF. The chain uses TRBV6-5 and TRBJ1-2; D not certain. The CDR3 has 14 residues. V was pared by 6 bases and J by 2 bases, with 13 bases between. Per germline, CDR1 MNHEY and CDR2 SVGAGI.

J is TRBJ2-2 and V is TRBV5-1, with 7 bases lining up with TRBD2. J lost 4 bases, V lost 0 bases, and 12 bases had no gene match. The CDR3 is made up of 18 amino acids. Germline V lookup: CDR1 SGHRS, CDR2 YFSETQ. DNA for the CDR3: TGCGCCAGCAGCTTGGGATATTCGGCTGGCGGGAGCACCGGGGAGCTGTTTTTT. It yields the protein CASSLGYSAGGSTGELFF.

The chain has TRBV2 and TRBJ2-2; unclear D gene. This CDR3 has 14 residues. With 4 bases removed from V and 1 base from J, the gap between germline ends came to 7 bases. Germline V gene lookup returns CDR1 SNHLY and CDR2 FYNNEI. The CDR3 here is CASSVRQNTGELFF. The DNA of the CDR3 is TGTGCCAGCAGTGTACGACAGAACACCGGGGAGCTGTTTTTT.

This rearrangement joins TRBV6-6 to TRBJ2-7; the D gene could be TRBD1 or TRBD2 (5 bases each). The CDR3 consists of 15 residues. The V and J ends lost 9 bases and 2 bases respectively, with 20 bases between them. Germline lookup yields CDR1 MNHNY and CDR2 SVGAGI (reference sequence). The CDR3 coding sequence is TGTGCCAGTAACCTGGATGGGGGATTTACCTACGAGCAGTACTTC. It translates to CASNLDGGFTYEQYF.

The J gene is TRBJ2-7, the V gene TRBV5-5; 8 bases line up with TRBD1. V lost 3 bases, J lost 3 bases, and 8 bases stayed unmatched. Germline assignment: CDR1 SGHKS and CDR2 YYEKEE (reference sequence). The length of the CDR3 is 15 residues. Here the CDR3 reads CASSSGGQSLYEQYF. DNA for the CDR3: TGTGCCAGCAGCTCAGGGGGCCAGTCTCTCTACGAGCAGTACTTC. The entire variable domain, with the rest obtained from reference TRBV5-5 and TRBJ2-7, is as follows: DAGVTQSPTHLIKTRGQQVTLRCSPISGHKSVSWYQQVLGQGPQFIFQYYEKEERGRGNFPDRFSARQFPNYSSELNVNALLLGDSALYLCASSSGGQSLYEQYFGPGTRLTVT.

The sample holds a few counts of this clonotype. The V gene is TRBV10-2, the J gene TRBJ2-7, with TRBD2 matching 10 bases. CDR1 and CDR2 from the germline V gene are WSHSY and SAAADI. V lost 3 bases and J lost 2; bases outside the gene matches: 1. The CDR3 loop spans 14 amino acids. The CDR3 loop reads CASSDSGGPYEQYF. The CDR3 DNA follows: TGCGCCAGCAGTGATAGCGGGGGGCCCTACGAGCAGTACTTC.

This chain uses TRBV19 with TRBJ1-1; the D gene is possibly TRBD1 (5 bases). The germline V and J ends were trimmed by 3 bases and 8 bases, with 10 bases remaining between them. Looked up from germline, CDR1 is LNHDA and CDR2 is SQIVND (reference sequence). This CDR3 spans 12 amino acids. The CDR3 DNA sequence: TGTGCCAGTAGTATCGCCGCAGGGGAAGCTTTCTTT. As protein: CASSIAAGEAFF.

CDR3 residues: CASSLITGHEQYF. The CDR3 DNA reads as TGTGCCAGCAGCCTCATAACAGGGCACGAGCAGTACTTC. This chain uses TRBV12-3 or TRBV12-4 with TRBJ2-7, with D perhaps matching TRBD1 (6 bases). The CDR3 runs 13 residues. V was shortened by 6 bases and J by 5 bases, with 14 bases between the two germline ends.

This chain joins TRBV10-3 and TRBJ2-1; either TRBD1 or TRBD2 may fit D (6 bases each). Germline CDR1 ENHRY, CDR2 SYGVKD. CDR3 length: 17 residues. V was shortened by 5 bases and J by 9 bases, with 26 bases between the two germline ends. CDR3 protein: CAISIWGAWGLHTEQFF. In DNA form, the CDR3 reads TGTGCCATCAGTATATGGGGGGCATGGGGGCTCCATACTGAGCAGTTCTTC.

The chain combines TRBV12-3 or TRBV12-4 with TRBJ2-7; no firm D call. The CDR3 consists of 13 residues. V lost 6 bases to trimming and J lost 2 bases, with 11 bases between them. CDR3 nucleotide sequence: TGTGCCAGCAGAGACGGGTCAACCTACGAGCAGTACTTC. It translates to CASRDGSTYEQYF.

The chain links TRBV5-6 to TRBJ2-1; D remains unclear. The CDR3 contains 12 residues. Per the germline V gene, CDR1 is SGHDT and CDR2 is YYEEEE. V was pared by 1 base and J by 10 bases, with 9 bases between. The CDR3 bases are TGTGCCAGCAGCTTGTCTTCGCGGGAGCAGTTCTTC. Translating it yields CASSLSSREQFF.

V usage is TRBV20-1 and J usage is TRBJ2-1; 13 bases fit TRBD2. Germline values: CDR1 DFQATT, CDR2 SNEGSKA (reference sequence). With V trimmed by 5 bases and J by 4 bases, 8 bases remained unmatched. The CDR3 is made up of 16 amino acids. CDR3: CSAGGTSGMAYNEQFF. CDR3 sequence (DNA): TGCAGTGCTGGGGGGACTAGCGGGATGGCGTACAATGAGCAGTTCTTC.

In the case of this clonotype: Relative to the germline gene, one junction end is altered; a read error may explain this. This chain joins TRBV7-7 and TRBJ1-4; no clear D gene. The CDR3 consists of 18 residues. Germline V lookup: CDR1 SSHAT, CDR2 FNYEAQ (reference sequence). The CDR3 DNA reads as TGTGCTAGCAGCCCCGGACTATCAGGACCGGGGTTCCCAGGAAAACTGTTTTTT. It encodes CASSPGLSGPGFPGKLFF. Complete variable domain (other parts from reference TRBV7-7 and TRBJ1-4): GAGVSQSPRYKVTKRGQDVTLRCDPISSHATLYWYQQALGQGPEFLTYFNYEAQPDKSGLPSDRFSAERPEGSISTLTIQRTEQRDSAMYRCASSPGLSGPGFPGKLFFGSGTQLSVL.

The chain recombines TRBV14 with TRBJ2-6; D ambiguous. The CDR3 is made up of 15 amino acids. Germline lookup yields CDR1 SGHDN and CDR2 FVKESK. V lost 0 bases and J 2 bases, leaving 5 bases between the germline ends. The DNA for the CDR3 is TGTGCCAGCAGCCAAGATGGAACTGGGGCCAACGTCCTGACTTTC. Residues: CASSQDGTGANVLTF.

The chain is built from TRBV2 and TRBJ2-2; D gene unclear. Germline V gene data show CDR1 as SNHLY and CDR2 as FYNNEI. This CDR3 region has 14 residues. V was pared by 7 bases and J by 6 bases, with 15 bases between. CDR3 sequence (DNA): TGTGCCAGCATAGGGCAGTCCAACGCCGGGGAGCTGTTTTTT. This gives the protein CASIGQSNAGELFF.

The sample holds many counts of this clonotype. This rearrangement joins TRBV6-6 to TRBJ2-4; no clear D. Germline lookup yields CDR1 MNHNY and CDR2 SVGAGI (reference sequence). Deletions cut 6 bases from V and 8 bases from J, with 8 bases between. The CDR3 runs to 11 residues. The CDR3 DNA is TGTGCCAGCAGCCCCTGGTACATTCAGTACTTC. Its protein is CASSPWYIQYF.

For the CDR3, the DNA is TGTGCCAGCAGCCTCGGACAGGGGGCCTACGAGTGGTACTTC. It is translated as CASSLGQGAYEWYF. The chain couples TRBV9 to TRBJ2-7, with 11 bases matching TRBD1. Germline V gene sequence: CDR1 SGDLS, CDR2 YYNGEE. V lost 4 bases to trimming and J lost 12 bases; unmatched junction nucleotides: 12. This CDR3 comprises 14 residues.

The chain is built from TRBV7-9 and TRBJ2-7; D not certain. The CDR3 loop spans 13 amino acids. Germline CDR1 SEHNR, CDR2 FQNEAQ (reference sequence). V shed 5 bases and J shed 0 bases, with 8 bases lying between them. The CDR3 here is CASSRVISYEQYF. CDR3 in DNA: TGTGCCAGCAGCAGGGTCATCTCCTACGAGCAGTACTTC.

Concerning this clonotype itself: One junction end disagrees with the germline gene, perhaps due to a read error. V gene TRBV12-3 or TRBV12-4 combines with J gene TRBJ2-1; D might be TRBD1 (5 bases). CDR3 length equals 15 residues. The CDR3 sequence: CASTFSSTTVYEQLF. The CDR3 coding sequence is TGTGCCAGCACCTTTTCCTCCACGACAGTCTACGAGCAGTTATTC.

The CDR3 protein is CSARNPLNQETQYF. In DNA form, the CDR3 reads TGCAGTGCTAGGAATCCACTAAACCAAGAGACCCAGTACTTC. The gene calls are TRBV20-1 and TRBJ2-5; no clear D. The V gene lost 3 bases and the J gene lost 0 bases, with 11 bases spanning the gap. The length of the CDR3 is 14 residues. The germline gives CDR1 DFQATT, CDR2 SNEGSKA (reference sequence).

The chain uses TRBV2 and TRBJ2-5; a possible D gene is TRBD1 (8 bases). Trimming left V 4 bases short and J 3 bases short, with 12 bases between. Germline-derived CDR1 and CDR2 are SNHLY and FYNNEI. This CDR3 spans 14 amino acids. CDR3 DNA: TGTGCCAGCAGTGGACAGGGGAGGGAAGAGACCCAGTACTTC. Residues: CASSGQGREETQYF.